This T cell receptor (beta chain) was observed in a study of shared clonotypes between healthy human individuals. Notes on the study in general: Genetic and exposure-history diversity was limited by the few donors.

Of note for this clone: Its antigen is still unknown.

CDR1 SGDLS and CDR2 YYNGEE come from the germline V gene. This CDR3 is 14 amino acids long. V lost 3 bases, J lost 4 bases, and 14 bases lay in between. The table came from immunoSEQ multiplex PCR; TCRdb's copy has only in-frame clones and leaves some out. The sample holds about 2.1 million clones, just under 95% seen once. Selected positively for CCR7 and CD45RO-negative, naive CD8 cells excluded terminally differentiated effector memory CD45RA+ cells. All the donors were Caucasian adults who lived in Nashville, Tennessee. The TCR was taken from a man younger than 35 in good health. Some clones in this sample may be carry-over from other donors' samples. The chain recombines TRBV9 with TRBJ2-7; perhaps TRBD1 as D (7 bases). Sequencing used naive CD8+ T cells from PBMCs. As DNA, the CDR3 is TGTGCCAGCAGCGACCGGGACAGCGGGTACGAGCAGTACTTC. It codes for CASSDRDSGYEQYF. The whole variable domain, remainder taken from reference TRBV9 and TRBJ2-7, is DSGVTQTPKHLITATGQRVTLRCSPRSGDLSVYWYQQSLDQGLQFLIQYYNGEERAKGNILERFSAQQFPDLHSELNLSSLELGDSALYFCASSDRDSGYEQYFGPGTRLTVT.